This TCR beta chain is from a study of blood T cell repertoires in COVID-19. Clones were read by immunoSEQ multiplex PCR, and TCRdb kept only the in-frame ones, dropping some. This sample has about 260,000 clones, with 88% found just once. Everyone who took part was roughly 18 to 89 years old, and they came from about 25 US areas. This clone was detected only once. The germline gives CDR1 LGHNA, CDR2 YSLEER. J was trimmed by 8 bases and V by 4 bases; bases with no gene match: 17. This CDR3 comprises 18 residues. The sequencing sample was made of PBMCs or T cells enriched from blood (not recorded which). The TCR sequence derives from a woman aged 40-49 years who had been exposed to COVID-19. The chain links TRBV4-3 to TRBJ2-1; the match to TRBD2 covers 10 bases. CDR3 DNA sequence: TGCGCCAGCAGCCGTATCGGACCTAGCGGGAGTCATGGGGATGAGCAGTTCTTC. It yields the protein CASSRIGPSGSHGDEQFF.